These 16 T cell receptor beta chains share one sample of origin, sequenced in a study of T cells in women clearing cervical HPV infection (dated by TCRdb to 2016 to 2019). The library relied on the immunoSEQ multiplex PCR assay. The table comes from immuneACCESS by way of TCRdb, which keeps in-frame sequences with V and J called. Part of the clones is missing from these tables; in studies checked, under half for an unresolved V gene and the rest for unknown reasons. The sample has about 25,000 clones on record. About 3.9% of the sample is held by the ten biggest clonotypes. Sequenced: blood buffy coat. Every receptor here comes from a woman aged 18-70 years with a cervical HPV16 infection that either progressed to CIN3+ or cleared (not recorded which).

As concerns this clone: The read stops 3 residues short of the end of the CDR3; the missing end is completed from the germline J gene. V gene TRBV7-6 combines with J gene TRBJ2-1, with D tentatively TRBD2 (5 bases). Germline CDR1 and CDR2: SGHVS and FNYEAQ. The CDR3 totals 13 residues. Trimming stripped 2 bases from V and 8 bases from J, with 10 bases between. The CDR3: CASSLRGFHEQFF. The DNA read from the CDR3 is TGTGCCAGCAGCTTAAGAGGGTTCCATGAG.

In the case of this clone: Sequencing ends 3 residues short of the CDR3 end; the germline J gene provides the rest. The rearrangement uses TRBV2 and TRBJ1-5, with no clear D. Per the germline V gene, CDR1 is SNHLY and CDR2 is FYNNEI. With 6 bases removed from V and 5 bases from J, the gap between germline ends came to 5 bases. The CDR3 loop spans 11 amino acids. CDR3 amino acids: CASRKDQPQHF. The part of the CDR3 DNA that was read is TGTGCCAGCAGGAAGGATCAGCCC.

Remarks on this clone: The sequence runs out 3 residues before the end of the CDR3; the remainder is reconstructed from the germline J gene. The rearrangement links TRBV18 to TRBJ1-1, with 7 bases matching TRBD1. CDR3 size: 14 residues. CDR1 and CDR2 from the germline V gene are KGHSH and LQKENI. V shed 3 bases, J shed 1 base, and the junction held 2 bases outside the gene matches. The sequenced part of the CDR3 DNA is TGTGCCAGCTCACCGGGACAGCAGAACACTGAA. It codes for CASSPGQQNTE. The whole CDR3 reads CASSPGQQNTEAFF.

CDR3 sequence reads: CASSFGALTDTYTF. The CDR3 DNA, read in part, is TGTGCCAGCAGCTTTGGAGCCCTCACAGATACC. The rearrangement uses TRBV7-9 and TRBJ1-2; D gene ambiguous. Sequencing ends 3 residues short of the CDR3 end; the germline J gene provides the rest. The germline V gene has CDR1 SEHNR and CDR2 FQNEAQ (reference sequence). This CDR3 has 14 residues. The variable domain in full, completed from reference TRBV7-9 and TRBJ1-2, reads DTGVSQNPRHKITKRGQNVTFRCDPISEHNRLYWYRQTLGQGPEFLTYFQNEAQLEKSRLLSDRFSAERPKGSFSTLEIQRTEQGDSAMYLCASSFGALTDTYTFGSGTRLTVV.

Note on this clone: The CDR3 end lies 3 residues beyond the end of the read and is filled in from the germline J gene. The chain joins TRBV29-1 to TRBJ2-3, with 7 positions matching TRBD1. CDR1 and CDR2 from the germline V gene are SQVTM and ANQGSEA. This CDR3 has 13 amino acids. The CDR3 sequence: CSGRQGSQETQYF. The CDR3 DNA, read in part, is TGCAGCGGCCGACAGGGTTCACAAGAGACG.

Remarks on this clone: Sequencing ends 3 residues short of the CDR3 end; the germline J gene provides the rest. The chain links TRBV29-1 to TRBJ1-2, with 7 nucleotides matching TRBD1. CDR1 is SQVTM and CDR2 is ANQGSEA in the germline V gene. The CDR3 runs to 13 residues. The CDR3 reads CSVVPGQSYDYTF. CDR3 DNA, as far as it was read: TGCAGCGTCGTTCCGGGACAGTCCTACGAC.

Comments on this clone: The read falls 3 residues short of the CDR3 end, and the missing part is taken from the germline J gene. The rearrangement links TRBV6-2 or TRBV6-3 to TRBJ2-7; 9 bases fit TRBD1. Germline V gives CDR1 MNHEY, CDR2 SVGEGT. CDR3 length: 15 residues. The V segment lost 4 bases and the J segment 5 bases; nucleotides outside the gene matches: 9. CDR3 DNA, as far as it was read: TGTGCCAGCAGTTGGCCCGGGACAGGGTTCCACGAG. Translation: CASSWPGTGFHE. The entire CDR3 sequence reads CASSWPGTGFHEQYF.

A note on this clone: The CDR3 goes on 3 residues after the read ends, and that part is filled in from the germline J gene. The rearrangement links TRBV11-2 to TRBJ2-5; TRBD2 matches 7 bases. The CDR3 loop spans 14 amino acids. V was clipped by 5 bases and J by 2 bases; unmatched bases: 5. Germline loops: CDR1 SGHAT, CDR2 FQNNGV. This CDR3 is CASSPAGRQETQYF. The part of the CDR3 DNA that was read is TGTGCCAGCAGCCCAGCGGGACGGCAAGAGACC.

Turning to this clone: Read coverage stops 3 residues before the CDR3 terminus; the germline J gene supplies the remainder. The chain couples TRBV5-4 to TRBJ2-5, with 13 nucleotides matching TRBD2. V was pared by 1 base and J by 4 bases, with 1 base of the junction left unmatched. This CDR3 is built from 15 residues. Germline CDR1 SGHNT, CDR2 YYREEE (reference sequence). The CDR3 here is CASSLTSGGAETQYF. CDR3 DNA, as far as it was read: TGTGCCAGCAGCTTGACTAGCGGGGGGGCAGAGACC.

On this clone: The CDR3 is cut off 3 residues early in the read; its end comes from the germline J gene. The chain employs TRBV4-1 and TRBJ1-2; tentative D call: TRBD1 (5 bases). This CDR3 spans 15 amino acids. Germline lookup yields CDR1 MGHRA and CDR2 YSYEKL. V was cut by 0 bases and J by 3 bases, with 11 bases left in between. The chain's CDR3 is CASSQERGEYYGYTF. The CDR3 DNA, read in part, is TGCGCCAGCAGCCAAGAAAGAGGGGAATACTATGGC.

In regard to this clone: The sequenced fragment ends 3 residues before the CDR3 boundary, so the rest is inferred from the germline J gene. This sample includes further DNA sequences coding for the same CDR3. The genes are TRBV6-1 and TRBJ2-5; 10 bases map to TRBD2. The CDR3 loop spans 15 amino acids. Germline V gene lookup returns CDR1 MNHNS and CDR2 SASEGT. V dropped 0 bases and J dropped 5; count of bases not matched to a gene: 3. Partial CDR3 DNA: TGTGCCAGCAGTGAAGCAGCGGGGGGGCAGGAGACC. It specifies CASSEAAGGQET. The full CDR3 is CASSEAAGGQETQYF.

CDR3 sequence: CASSPSRTGQSDTIYF. The sequenced part of the CDR3 DNA is TGTGCCAGCTCACCTAGTAGGACAGGGCAGTCGGACACC. The J gene is TRBJ1-3, the V gene TRBV18; 8 nucleotides align to TRBD1. The DNA ends 3 residues before the CDR3 does, and the rest of the CDR3 is filled in from the germline J gene. J lost 8 bases, V lost 3 bases, and 12 bases had no gene match. This CDR3 has 16 amino acids. Germline V gene data show CDR1 as KGHSH and CDR2 as LQKENI.

CDR3 DNA (partial): TGTGCCAGCAGTGCCAGGGAGAACTATGGC. This gives the protein CASSARENYG. The full CDR3 reads CASSARENYGYTF. This sequence joins TRBV11-2 and TRBJ1-2, with a possible D match to TRBD1 (5 bases). The CDR3 end falls 3 residues outside the read, so it is completed with the germline J gene. The CDR3 is 13 residues long. V dropped 6 bases and J dropped 2 bases, with 10 bases sitting between them. The germline CDR1 and CDR2 sequences are SGHAT and FQNNGV. Using reference TRBV11-2 and TRBJ1-2 for the parts outside the CDR3, the full variable domain is EAGVAQSPRYKIIEKRQSVAFWCNPISGHATLYWYQQILGQGPKLLIQFQNNGVVDDSQLPKDRFSAERLKGVDSTLKIQPAKLEDSAVYLCASSARENYGYTFGSGTRLTVV.

For this clone: The CDR3 extends 3 residues past the end of the read, so its final part is completed from the germline J gene. V gene TRBV20-1 combines with J gene TRBJ2-3; D perhaps matches TRBD2 (6 bases). CDR1 DFQATT and CDR2 SNEGSKA come from the germline V gene (reference sequence). The CDR3 runs 13 residues. Trimming took off 6 bases at V and 3 bases at J, with 13 bases between the two ends. The sequenced part of the CDR3 DNA is TGCAGTGCCCGGAGACTAGATACAGATACG. This codes for CSARRLDTDT. The entire CDR3 protein is CSARRLDTDTQYF.

Note on this clone: The read ends 3 residues shy of where the CDR3 ends; the end is completed using the germline J gene. The rearrangement uses TRBV30 and TRBJ2-5; D is possibly TRBD2 (6 bases). V lost 2 bases and J 7 bases, leaving 23 bases between the germline ends. The CDR3 loop spans 16 amino acids. Germline CDR1 GTSNPN, CDR2 SVGIG (reference sequence). CDR3 DNA, as far as it was read: TGTGCCTGGAGTTTTTCCTCTTCCCTCGTGGGGGGGACC. It is translated as CAWSFSSSLVGGT. The whole CDR3 protein is CAWSFSSSLVGGTQYF.

Points on this clone: The read is 3 residues too short to cover the CDR3 end, so that end is filled in from the germline J gene. V usage is TRBV20-1 and J usage is TRBJ2-6; D unresolved. The V gene's germline CDR1 is DFQATT and CDR2 SNEGSKA (reference sequence). The V gene lost 0 bases and the J gene lost 0 bases, with 9 bases spanning the gap. CDR3 length: 16 amino acids. This CDR3 is CSARDPTGSGANVLTF. Partial CDR3 DNA: TGCAGTGCTAGAGATCCGACGGGCTCTGGGGCCAACGTC.